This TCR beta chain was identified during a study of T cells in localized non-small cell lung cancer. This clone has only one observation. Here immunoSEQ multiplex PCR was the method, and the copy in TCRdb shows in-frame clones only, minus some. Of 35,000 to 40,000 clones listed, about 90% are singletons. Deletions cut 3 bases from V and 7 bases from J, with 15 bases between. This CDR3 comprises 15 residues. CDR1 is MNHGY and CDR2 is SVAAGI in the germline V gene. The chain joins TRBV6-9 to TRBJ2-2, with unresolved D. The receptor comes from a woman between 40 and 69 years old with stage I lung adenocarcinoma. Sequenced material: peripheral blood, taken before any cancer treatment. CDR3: CASSYSGPTYGELFF. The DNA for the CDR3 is TGTGCCAGCAGTTACTCTGGCCCGACCTACGGGGAGCTGTTTTTT.